The 2 T cell receptor beta chains presented below share a single source sample, sequenced in a study of OX40 agonist ivuxolimab in advanced cancers. The method was the immunoSEQ multiplex PCR assay. TCRdb stores this immuneACCESS table with in-frame sequences only. Part of the clones is absent; in the studies checked, under half of the shortfall reflects unresolved V genes, and no reason is known for the rest. The sample data list more than 55,000 clones, and approximately 85% of these were observed just once. In total, the top ten clones hold under 13% of the sample. Sequencing used CD4+ or CD8+ T cells sorted from blood, obtained in a trial of the OX40 agonist ivuxolimab. These receptors originate from an adult with an advanced solid tumor such as melanoma, head and neck, liver or kidney cancer.

The rearrangement links TRBV5-6 to TRBJ2-2, with D perhaps TRBD1 (6 bases). Trimming stripped 4 bases from V and 4 bases from J, with 17 bases between. Looked up from germline, CDR1 is SGHDT and CDR2 is YYEEEE. There are 16 residues in the CDR3. CDR3 nucleotide sequence: TGTGCCAGCAGCCTCAGGGGCCTGCGGGCCACCGGGGAGCTGTTTTTT. This translates into CASSLRGLRATGELFF.

Only one count was recorded for this clone. This chain links TRBV21-1 with TRBJ1-1; TRBD1 was called by the table and not checked on the DNA. TRBV21-1 is deemed a pseudogene. CDR3 size: 14 residues. CDR3 nucleotides: TGTGCCAGCAGCAACAAAGGGGATAACACTGAAGCTTTCTTT. It translates to CASSNKGDNTEAFF.